The present TCR beta chain was sequenced within a study of control samples from healthy donors and cancer patients. The method was immunoSEQ multiplex PCR; TCRdb's version includes in-frame clones alone and lacks a portion of them. The sample shows around 110,000 clones, around 90% of them seen only once. CDR1 is SNHLY and CDR2 is FYNNEI in the germline V gene. The CDR3 has 11 residues. Trimming took off 8 bases at V and 2 bases at J, with 6 bases between the two ends. V gene TRBV2 combines with J gene TRBJ2-5; D is undetermined. This receptor was taken from a woman between 70 and 85 years old in good health. The specimen was blood. CDR3 DNA sequence: TGTGCCAGCCGCGAGCAAGAGACCCAGTACTTC. It yields the protein CASREQETQYF. The full variable domain, rest sourced from reference TRBV2 and TRBJ2-5, is EPEVTQTPSHQVTQMGQEVILRCVPISNHLYFYWYRQILGQKVEFLVSFYNNEISEKSEIFDDQFSVERPDGSNFTLKIRSTKLEDSAMYFCASREQETQYFGPGTRLLVL.